This entry concerns a single T cell receptor (beta chain). Sequenced by immunoSEQ multiplex PCR; TCRdb stores in-frame clones only, minus some. The data hold over 150,000 clones, with 84% observed a single time. This sample is drawn from a study of blood T cell repertoires in COVID-19. Across the whole study: The analysed material was cDNA or gDNA that came from T cells, B-cell-depleted T cells, or PBMCs.

This sequence originates from an elderly woman with COVID-19, enrolled during active disease. What was sequenced was peripheral blood.

In DNA, the CDR3 is TGTGCCAGCAGCAGCATTGGGACAGGAACAGATACGCAGTATTTT. This encodes CASSSIGTGTDTQYF. The V and J genes are TRBV7-9 and TRBJ2-3; 8 bases line up with TRBD1. The V gene's germline CDR1 is SEHNR and CDR2 FQNEAQ (reference sequence). With 5 bases clipped from V and 3 bases from J, the junction kept 7 bases outside the gene matches. This CDR3 region has 15 residues.